A single sample gave rise to the 13 T cell receptor beta chains below, sequenced in a study of Tregs in tolerant kidney transplant recipients. Sequencing was performed with immunoSEQ multiplex PCR; in TCRdb, only in-frame clones are kept and a portion is missing. The data show tens of thousands of clones, about 83% seen once. The sample comprised CD4+ T cells from blood. These receptors came from a human donor in good health.

This chain connects TRBV7-3 to TRBJ2-1, with 10 bases identical to TRBD2. Trimming at V came to 5 bases and at J to 3 bases, leaving 4 bases not matched to a gene. The germline V gene encodes CDR1 SGHTA and CDR2 FQGTGA. This CDR3 has 15 amino acids. The CDR3 DNA sequence: TGTGCCAGCAGCCGAAGACTAGCGGGCTACAATGAGCAGTTCTTC. Translation gives CASSRRLAGYNEQFF.

This chain uses TRBV9 with TRBJ1-2; 8 nucleotides align to TRBD1. Trimming at V came to 0 bases and at J to 4 bases, leaving 11 bases not matched to a gene. The CDR3 runs 17 residues. Looked up from germline, CDR1 is SGDLS and CDR2 is YYNGEE. CDR3 sequence reads: CASSVVPTGEVGYGYTF. In DNA, the CDR3 is TGTGCCAGCAGCGTAGTCCCGACAGGGGAGGTGGGCTATGGCTACACCTTC.

The rearrangement joins TRBV7-2 to TRBJ2-1; TRBD2 aligns across 7 bases. V dropped 5 bases and J dropped 8; count of bases not matched to a gene: 9. CDR1 and CDR2 from the germline V gene are SGHTA and FQGNSA. This CDR3 is 14 amino acids long. The CDR3 DNA reads TGTGCCAGCAGCGGACTAGGGGCGAATTATGAGCAGTTCTTC. It yields the protein CASSGLGANYEQFF.

A single count supports this clone. This chain links TRBV7-3 with TRBJ2-1; D may be TRBD1 (7 bases). Germline V gene data show CDR1 as SGHTA and CDR2 as FQGTGA. V lost 5 bases to trimming and J lost 0 bases, with 17 bases between them. The CDR3 contains 17 residues. CDR3 sequence: CASSPRQGGLSYNEQFF. The CDR3 DNA is TGTGCCAGCAGCCCCCGCCAGGGGGGACTCTCCTACAATGAGCAGTTCTTC.

V is TRBV14 and J is TRBJ1-2; maybe TRBD1 (5 bases). With 4 bases removed from V and 4 bases from J, the gap between germline ends came to 16 bases. The germline V gene has CDR1 SGHDN and CDR2 FVKESK. This CDR3 contains 15 residues. This chain's CDR3 is CASSLGALRGYGYTF. DNA of the CDR3: TGTGCCAGCAGCCTCGGGGCTCTGAGGGGCTATGGCTACACCTTC. The variable domain in full, with the rest retrieved from reference TRBV14 and TRBJ1-2, is EAGVTQFPSHSVIEKGQTVTLRCDPISGHDNLYWYRRVMGKEIKFLLHFVKESKQDESGMPNNRFLAERTGGTYSTLKVQPAELEDSGVYFCASSLGALRGYGYTFGSGTRLTVV.

This clone was counted once. V usage is TRBV25-1 and J usage is TRBJ1-1; weak D call: TRBD1 (5 bases). Trimming left V 4 bases short and J 1 base short, with 7 bases between. The CDR3 runs to 13 residues. In germline, CDR1 is MGHDK, CDR2 SYGVNS. CDR3 in DNA: TGTGCCAGCAGTGGGGACGGGAACACTGAAGCTTTCTTT. Translating it yields CASSGDGNTEAFF.

The chain is built from TRBV2 and TRBJ1-2; D ambiguous. The CDR3 sequence is 15 residues long. V was trimmed by 2 bases and J by 6 bases, leaving 16 bases between them. Per germline, CDR1 SNHLY and CDR2 FYNNEI. CDR3 nucleotide sequence: TGTGCCAGCAGTGAACTTTCCAACCTCAGAAATGGCTACACCTTC. It specifies CASSELSNLRNGYTF.

This clone was seen many times. This chain joins TRBV5-1 and TRBJ2-7, with 10 bases fitting TRBD1. V shed 4 bases and J 1 base; nucleotides not matched to a gene: 8. This CDR3 is 16 amino acids long. Germline V gene data show CDR1 as SGHRS and CDR2 as YFSETQ. CDR3 bases: TGCGCCAGCAGCCAAGGGACAGGGGATGGGTCCTACGAGCAGTACTTC. This gives the protein CASSQGTGDGSYEQYF.

The chain uses TRBV11-3 and TRBJ2-7; D remains ambiguous. Germline V gene data show CDR1 as SGHNT and CDR2 as YENEEA. The CDR3 is made up of 14 amino acids. With 0 bases removed from V and 3 bases from J, the gap between germline ends came to 9 bases. The CDR3 coding sequence is TGTGCCAGCAGCTTAGATACGAGCAGCTACGAGCAGTACTTC. Its translation is CASSLDTSSYEQYF.

In regard to this clone: A junction end diverges from the germline sequence, so it may reflect a read error. The sample contains more than one DNA sequence encoding this CDR3. V usage is TRBV9 and J usage is TRBJ2-3, with D possibly being TRBD2 (6 bases). This CDR3 is 16 amino acids long. The germline gives CDR1 SGDLS, CDR2 YYNGEE. CDR3 sequence reads: CASSVAPGGSRDTQYF. In DNA form, the CDR3 reads TGTGCTAGCAGCGTAGCGCCTGGAGGGTCACGAGATACGCAGTATTTT. Full variable domain (missing parts from reference TRBV9 and TRBJ2-3): DSGVTQTPKHLITATGQRVTLRCSPRSGDLSVYWYQQSLDQGLQFLIQYYNGEERAKGNILERFSAQQFPDLHSELNLSSLELGDSALYFCASSVAPGGSRDTQYFGPGTRLTVL.

This clone occurred once. CDR3 sequence reads: CASSSRWGAGVGEQYF. The CDR3 DNA is TGCGCCAGCAGCTCGCGTTGGGGAGCGGGAGTGGGCGAGCAGTACTTC. The chain joins TRBV5-1 to TRBJ2-7; 8 nucleotides agree with TRBD2. This CDR3 region has 16 residues. The V gene end was trimmed by 3 bases and the J gene end by 6 bases; junction bases not matched to a gene: 14. CDR1 and CDR2 (germline): SGHRS, YFSETQ. Looking up the rest from reference TRBV5-1 and TRBJ2-7 gives the full variable domain: KAGVTQTPRYLIKTRGQQVTLSCSPISGHRSVSWYQQTPGQGLQFLFEYFSETQRNKGNFPGRFSGRQFSNSRSEMNVSTLELGDSALYLCASSSRWGAGVGEQYFGPGTRLTVT.

The chain uses TRBV7-9 and TRBJ2-6; D possibly corresponds to TRBD1 (6 bases). CDR3 length: 17 amino acids. Trimming shortened V by 5 bases and J by 4 bases, and 18 bases separated the two germline ends. In germline, CDR1 is SEHNR, CDR2 FQNEAQ (reference sequence). CDR3 sequence: CASSRPGQPVGANVLTF. CDR3 nucleotide sequence: TGTGCCAGCAGCCGACCTGGACAGCCCGTCGGGGCCAACGTCCTGACTTTC.

The genes are TRBV2 and TRBJ2-7; D is uncertain. The length of the CDR3 is 11 residues. Germline V lookup: CDR1 SNHLY, CDR2 FYNNEI. The V gene lost 8 bases and the J gene lost 1 base, with 6 bases spanning the gap. CDR3 in DNA: TGTGCCAGCCTTCGGTCCTACGAGCAGTACTTC. Encoded protein: CASLRSYEQYF. The full variable domain, completed using reference TRBV2 and TRBJ2-7, is EPEVTQTPSHQVTQMGQEVILRCVPISNHLYFYWYRQILGQKVEFLVSFYNNEISEKSEIFDDQFSVERPDGSNFTLKIRSTKLEDSAMYFCASLRSYEQYFGPGTRLTVT.